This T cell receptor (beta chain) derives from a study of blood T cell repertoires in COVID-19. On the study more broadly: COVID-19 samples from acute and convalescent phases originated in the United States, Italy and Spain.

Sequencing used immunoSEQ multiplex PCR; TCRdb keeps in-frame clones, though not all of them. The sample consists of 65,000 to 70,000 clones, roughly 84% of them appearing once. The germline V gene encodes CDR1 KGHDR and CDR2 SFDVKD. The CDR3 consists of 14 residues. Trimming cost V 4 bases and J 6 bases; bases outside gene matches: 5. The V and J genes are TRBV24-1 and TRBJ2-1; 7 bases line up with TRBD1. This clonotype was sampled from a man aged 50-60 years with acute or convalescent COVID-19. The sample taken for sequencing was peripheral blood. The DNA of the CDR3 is TGTGCCACCAGTGACATTTCAGGGGGCAATGAGCAGTTCTTC. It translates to CATSDISGGNEQFF.